The 12 T cell receptor beta chains reported below all come from one sample, sequenced in a study of T cell responses to AZD1222 COVID-19 vaccine. The table came from immunoSEQ multiplex PCR; TCRdb's copy has only in-frame clones and leaves some out. The sample holds 110,000 or so clones; about 90% are singletons and the top ten take 5.4%. The sample here was peripheral blood, taken on day 0 of AZD1222 vaccination. Receptors were obtained from an adult in good health.

This rearrangement joins TRBV5-6 to TRBJ1-3, with D perhaps matching TRBD1 (6 bases). CDR3 size: 16 residues. The V gene lost 1 base and the J gene lost 4 bases, with 15 bases spanning the gap. Germline V gene lookup returns CDR1 SGHDT and CDR2 YYEEEE. The CDR3 DNA reads TGTGCCAGCAGCTTGAGGGGCCCAGGGGCGGGAAACACCATATATTTT. It translates to CASSLRGPGAGNTIYF. The full variable domain, with the rest looked up from reference TRBV5-6 and TRBJ1-3, is DAGVTQSPTHLIKTRGQQVTLRCSPKSGHDTVSWYQQALGQGPQFIFQYYEEEERQRGNFPDRFSGHQFPNYSSELNVNALLLGDSALYLCASSLRGPGAGNTIYFGEGSWLTVV.

The gene calls are TRBV5-6 and TRBJ2-4; D is ambiguous. V was clipped by 5 bases and J by 15 bases, with 21 bases between them. This CDR3 region has 13 residues. The germline V gene has CDR1 SGHDT and CDR2 YYEEEE. The CDR3 nucleotides are TGTGCCAGCAGACAACTAACCCATGGATCCCTGTACTTC. It yields the protein CASRQLTHGSLYF.

The chain links TRBV27 to TRBJ1-1; D possibly corresponds to TRBD1 (6 bases). This CDR3 is built from 14 residues. The germline CDR1 and CDR2 sequences are MNHEY and SMNVEV (reference sequence). The V end lost 8 bases, the J end lost 5 bases, and 18 bases lay between the germline ends. CDR3 protein: CASAPIAGVTEAFF. CDR3 DNA sequence: TGTGCCAGCGCCCCAATCGCAGGGGTTACTGAAGCTTTCTTT.

This clone was seen once. J is TRBJ2-7 and V is TRBV30; 9 nucleotides agree with TRBD1. The CDR3 spans 18 residues. V dropped 3 bases and J dropped 1; count of bases not matched to a gene: 16. Germline CDR1 and CDR2: GTSNPN and SVGIG (reference sequence). For the CDR3, the DNA is TGTGCCTGGAGGAAACCGGGACAGGGTTCGGTCCTATCCTACGAGCAGTACTTC. This sequence encodes CAWRKPGQGSVLSYEQYF.

A word on this clone: The germline gene is not matched at one end of the junction; a read error may be the cause. The CDR3 sequence: CAGRLSPNEQFF. The CDR3 DNA reads as TGTGCCGGCAGATTAAGCCCTAATGAGCAGTTCTTC. The J gene is TRBJ2-1, the V gene TRBV13, with D uncertain. The CDR3 sequence is 12 residues long. Germline assignment: CDR1 PRHDT and CDR2 FYEKMQ (reference sequence). Drawing the rest from reference TRBV13 and TRBJ2-1, the complete variable domain is AAGVIQSPRHLIKEKRETATLKCYPIPRHDTVYWYQQGPGQDPQFLISFYEKMQSDKGSIPDRFSAQQFSDYHSELNMSSLELGDSALYFCAGRLSPNEQFFGPGTRLTVL.

The chain recombines TRBV14 with TRBJ2-6; 7 bases agree with TRBD1. CDR3 length equals 13 residues. Looked up from germline, CDR1 is SGHDN and CDR2 is FVKESK. J was trimmed by 15 bases and V by 2 bases; bases with no gene match: 7. DNA of the CDR3: TGTGCCAGCAGCCAACCGGGACAGAGCTACCTGACTTTC. It specifies CASSQPGQSYLTF. Variable domain in full (rest from reference TRBV14 and TRBJ2-6): EAGVTQFPSHSVIEKGQTVTLRCDPISGHDNLYWYRRVMGKEIKFLLHFVKESKQDESGMPNNRFLAERTGGTYSTLKVQPAELEDSGVYFCASSQPGQSYLTFGAGSRLTVL.

The V and J genes are TRBV30 and TRBJ2-7, with D perhaps matching TRBD2 (5 bases). This CDR3 has 13 amino acids. Trimming shortened V by 4 bases and J by 2 bases, and 12 bases separated the two germline ends. Germline loops: CDR1 GTSNPN, CDR2 SVGIG (reference sequence). CDR3 in DNA: TGTGCCTGGAAGGAAGCGGAGCCCTACGAGCAGTACTTC. It specifies CAWKEAEPYEQYF.

The CDR3 here is CACIDRQLSGNTIYF. The DNA of the CDR3 is TGCGCCTGCATCGACCGACAACTCTCTGGAAACACCATATATTTT. The chain joins TRBV5-1 to TRBJ1-3; D remains ambiguous. CDR3 length equals 15 residues. Trimming removed 10 bases at V and 0 bases at J, with 17 bases between. Germline-derived CDR1 and CDR2 are SGHRS and YFSETQ.

This rearrangement joins TRBV24-1 to TRBJ2-1; 10 nucleotides align to TRBD2. With 1 base clipped from V and 4 bases from J, the junction kept 3 bases outside the gene matches. The CDR3 runs to 16 residues. In germline, CDR1 is KGHDR, CDR2 SFDVKD. The CDR3 here is CATSDFGLAAYNEQFF. The CDR3 DNA follows: TGTGCCACCAGTGATTTTGGACTAGCGGCGTACAATGAGCAGTTCTTC.

The chain combines TRBV27 with TRBJ2-1, with 8 nucleotides matching TRBD2. Looked up from germline, CDR1 is MNHEY and CDR2 is SMNVEV (reference sequence). The CDR3 length is 12 residues. J lost 15 bases, V lost 3 bases, and 7 bases had no gene match. The DNA of the CDR3 is TGTGCCAGCAGTTTGGGCGGGACTAGTTGGTTCTTC. It yields the protein CASSLGGTSWFF.

The chain recombines TRBV19 with TRBJ1-1; TRBD1 is a possible D gene (5 bases). In germline, CDR1 is LNHDA, CDR2 SQIVND (reference sequence). The CDR3 covers 13 residues. V lost 1 base and J 13 bases, leaving 16 bases between the germline ends. Here the CDR3 reads CASSIAVQGDGFF. The CDR3 DNA follows: TGTGCCAGTAGTATAGCGGTCCAGGGAGATGGTTTCTTT.

The rearrangement joins TRBV12-3 or TRBV12-4 to TRBJ2-1, with D tentatively TRBD2 (6 bases). The CDR3 covers 13 residues. V lost 5 bases and J lost 7, with 12 bases in between. CDR3 sequence reads: CASSAPGENEQFF. In DNA, the CDR3 is TGTGCCAGCAGTGCCCCGGGGGAGAATGAGCAGTTCTTC.